This T cell receptor beta chain is from a study of shared clonotypes between healthy human individuals. Study at large: The study used three CD4 naive, three CD4 memory, two CD8 naive and one CD8 memory plate per donor. Findings of the study overall: Generally, estimated richness proved larger in naive subsets than it did in memory subsets. The authors expected sequencing depth to affect clonotype sharing among donors.

This CDR3 has 14 amino acids. V lost 3 bases to trimming and J lost 5 bases, with 11 bases between them. The V gene's germline CDR1 is SGHVS and CDR2 FNYEAQ. CD45RO-negative cells were positively selected for CCR7, leaving out terminally differentiated effector memory CD45RA+ cells. Sequencing was performed with immunoSEQ multiplex PCR; in TCRdb, only in-frame clones are kept and a portion is missing. In the table there are more than 2 million clones, 90% to 95% of which are singletons. In the case of this clone: Its antigen is not known.

This chain joins TRBV7-6 and TRBJ2-1, with D tentatively TRBD2 (5 bases). Sequenced: naive CD8+ T cells from PBMCs. The TCR sequence derives from a man aged 18 to 30 in good health. Some clones in this sample may be carry-over from other donors' samples. The CDR3 reads CASSFLFGDNEQFF. The CDR3 nucleotides read TGTGCCAGCAGCTTCCTTTTCGGGGACAATGAGCAGTTCTTC. Supplemented by reference TRBV7-6 and TRBJ2-1, the full variable domain reads GAGVSQSPRYKVTKRGQDVALRCDPISGHVSLYWYRQALGQGPEFLTYFNYEAQQDKSGLPNDRFSAERPEGSISTLTIQRTEQRDSAMYRCASSFLFGDNEQFFGPGTRLTVL.